The 26 T cell receptor beta chains reported below all come from one sample, sequenced in a study of cytomegalovirus exposure and HLA in healthy donors. Primers: 60 Vbeta forward and 13 Jbeta reverse. Method: immunoSEQ multiplex PCR; TCRdb's copy keeps in-frame clones and lacks some. The table lists under 200,000 clones, 84% of them singletons, with around 0.25% in the top ten. Sequencing was performed on PBMCs. These receptors were taken from a boy aged 10-17 years in good health and CMV-seronegative.

This clone was counted only a few times. The chain uses TRBV28 and TRBJ1-1; 8 bases are shared with TRBD1. This CDR3 is 15 amino acids long. CDR1 MDHEN and CDR2 SYDVKM come from the germline V gene. V shed 6 bases and J 1 base; nucleotides not matched to a gene: 7. CDR3 sequence: CASSEPQGANTEAFF. CDR3 DNA sequence: TGTGCCAGCAGCGAACCCCAGGGGGCGAACACTGAAGCTTTCTTT. Variable domain in full (rest from reference TRBV28 and TRBJ1-1): DVKVTQSSRYLVKRTGEKVFLECVQDMDHENMFWYRQDPGLGLRLIYFSYDVKMKEKGDIPEGYSVSREKKERFSLILESASTNQTSMYLCASSEPQGANTEAFFGQGTRLTVV.

A few counts support this clone. The chain links TRBV4-1 to TRBJ2-7; TRBD2 matches at 10 bases. The ends lost 1 base at V and 4 bases at J; junction bases unmatched: 7. The germline V gene has CDR1 MGHRA and CDR2 YSYEKL. CDR3 length equals 16 residues. For the CDR3, the DNA is TGCGCCAGCAGCCAAGGGTTCCCTAGCGGGGGATACGAGCAGTACTTC. Amino acids: CASSQGFPSGGYEQYF.

This rearrangement joins TRBV7-8 to TRBJ1-3; no firm D call. Germline loops: CDR1 SGHVS, CDR2 FQNEAQ. The CDR3 contains 16 residues. V was trimmed by 1 base and J by 4 bases, leaving 14 bases between them. For the CDR3, the DNA is TGTGCCAGCAGCTTAGTAGCGGCTTCAGGCGGAAACACCATATATTTT. It specifies CASSLVAASGGNTIYF.

V gene TRBV4-2 combines with J gene TRBJ2-1, with 8 bases matching TRBD1. Germline V gives CDR1 LGHNA, CDR2 YNFKEQ. This CDR3 has 16 residues. V gave up 0 bases and J gave up 14 bases; unmatched junction bases: 15. CDR3 nucleotides: TGTGCCAGCAGCCAAGATCTCGGGGGTTCACAGGGGGACGAGTTCTTC. It translates to CASSQDLGGSQGDEFF.

The V and J genes are TRBV6-6 and TRBJ1-2; a possible D gene is TRBD1 (6 bases). V was clipped by 0 bases and J by 5 bases, with 10 bases between them. This CDR3 comprises 14 residues. Germline loops: CDR1 MNHNY, CDR2 SVGAGI (reference sequence). CDR3 loop: CASSYSTGLYGYTF. DNA for the CDR3: TGTGCCAGCAGTTACTCAACAGGGCTATATGGCTACACCTTC.

The V call is TRBV2, the J call TRBJ2-1, with D possibly TRBD2 on 7 matching bases. The CDR3 spans 16 residues. The germline V gene has CDR1 SNHLY and CDR2 FYNNEI. V was pared by 4 bases and J by 9 bases, with 22 bases between. The CDR3 protein is CASSVNRVGGMVEQFF. CDR3 coding DNA: TGTGCCAGCAGTGTTAACAGGGTCGGGGGGATGGTTGAGCAGTTCTTC.

Written as DNA, the CDR3 is TGCGCCAGCAGCAACAGACAGGGGGTCTACGAGCAGTACTTC. Amino acids: CASSNRQGVYEQYF. The V and J genes are TRBV4-1 and TRBJ2-7; 9 nucleotides align to TRBD1. Germline V gene sequence: CDR1 MGHRA, CDR2 YSYEKL. V dropped 5 bases and J dropped 3; count of bases not matched to a gene: 5. The CDR3 is 14 residues long.

This chain links TRBV9 with TRBJ1-4; 10 positions match TRBD1. This CDR3 contains 17 residues. The ends lost 3 bases at V and 1 base at J; junction bases unmatched: 6. Germline CDR1 and CDR2: SGDLS and YYNGEE. The CDR3 DNA reads as TGTGCCAGCAGCGCTAGAGACAGGGGGCTAACTAATGAAAAACTGTTTTTT. It encodes CASSARDRGLTNEKLFF.

The chain joins TRBV9 to TRBJ2-7, with TRBD1 matching over 7 bases. With V trimmed by 0 bases and J by 2 bases, 5 bases remained unmatched. Per the germline V gene, CDR1 is SGDLS and CDR2 is YYNGEE. The CDR3 is 15 residues long. Here the CDR3 DNA reads TGTGCCAGCAGCGTAGATACAGGGGCTACCTACGAGCAGTACTTC. Translated: CASSVDTGATYEQYF.

The chain combines TRBV5-4 with TRBJ1-1, with 7 positions matching TRBD1. This CDR3 region has 14 residues. V shed 4 bases, J shed 0 bases, and the junction held 3 bases outside the gene matches. Germline CDR1 reads SGHNT; CDR2 reads YYREEE (reference sequence). The CDR3 sequence is CASSTQGVNTEAFF. CDR3 sequence (DNA): TGTGCCAGCAGCACCCAGGGGGTGAACACTGAAGCTTTCTTT.

The J gene is TRBJ2-7, the V gene TRBV5-1, with 10 bases fitting TRBD2. Germline values: CDR1 SGHRS, CDR2 YFSETQ. V gave up 0 bases and J gave up 1 base; unmatched junction bases: 1. This CDR3 contains 15 residues. CDR3 sequence reads: CASSLGTSGSYEQYF. As DNA, the CDR3 is TGCGCCAGCAGCTTGGGGACTAGCGGATCCTACGAGCAGTACTTC.

J is TRBJ1-5 and V is TRBV9; D is perhaps TRBD1 (5 bases). The CDR3 is 13 residues long. CDR1 is SGDLS, CDR2 YYNGEE, per germline. Deletions cut 3 bases from V and 9 bases from J, with 13 bases between. The CDR3 coding sequence is TGTGCCAGCAGCGCAGACAGTGTTTCGCCCCAGCATTTT. This translates into CASSADSVSPQHF.

Only a few counts were recorded for this clone. The chain has TRBV6-1 and TRBJ1-1; D remains unclear. CDR3 size: 13 residues. The germline CDR1 and CDR2 sequences are MNHNS and SASEGT. Trimming stripped 5 bases from V and 7 bases from J, with 14 bases between. CDR3 amino acids: CASSRGRWYEAFF. In DNA form, the CDR3 reads TGTGCCAGCAGTCGTGGTAGATGGTATGAAGCTTTCTTT.

This clone was picked up a small number of times. This chain links TRBV5-6 with TRBJ1-1; possible D gene TRBD1, 6 bases. The ends were cut back, 5 bases at V and 1 base at J, with 15 bases in the middle. CDR1 is SGHDT, CDR2 YYEEEE, per germline. CDR3 length: 15 residues. CDR3 nucleotide sequence: TGTGCCAGCAGTCAGTTACAGGGCCCGAACACTGAAGCTTTCTTT. Its translation: CASSQLQGPNTEAFF.

The table lists this clone with a few counts. The rearrangement uses TRBV5-1 and TRBJ2-5, with a tentative D call TRBD2 (7 bases). The CDR3 is 15 residues long. The V end lost 0 bases, the J end lost 0 bases, and 9 bases lay between the germline ends. The germline CDR1 and CDR2 sequences are SGHRS and YFSETQ. The CDR3 protein is CASSLVGGDQETQYF. The CDR3 region has the DNA TGCGCCAGCAGCTTGGTAGGGGGGGACCAAGAGACCCAGTACTTC.

This chain links TRBV7-8 with TRBJ1-2; 7 bases agree with TRBD1. The CDR3 has 14 amino acids. Germline values: CDR1 SGHVS, CDR2 FQNEAQ. The junction had 5 bases not matched to a gene; V was cut back by 4 bases and J by 3 bases. In DNA form, the CDR3 reads TGTGCCAGCAGCTCGACAGGGCCGGACTATGGCTACACCTTC. Protein: CASSSTGPDYGYTF.

This clone showed up just a few times. The J gene is TRBJ2-1, the V gene TRBV6-1; TRBD1 is a possible D gene (6 bases). The germline V gene encodes CDR1 MNHNS and CDR2 SASEGT. The CDR3 extends over 15 amino acids. V lost 6 bases, J lost 3 bases, and 15 bases lay in between. CDR3 loop: CASSANSDSYNEQFF. The CDR3 nucleotides are TGTGCCAGCAGCGCGAACTCGGACAGCTACAATGAGCAGTTCTTC.

V usage is TRBV13 and J usage is TRBJ2-3; D possibly corresponds to TRBD2 (5 bases). The germline V gene encodes CDR1 PRHDT and CDR2 FYEKMQ (reference sequence). The length of the CDR3 is 16 residues. V lost 4 bases and J 2 bases, leaving 16 bases between the germline ends. CDR3 region: CASSSSSGAITDTQYF. Here the CDR3 DNA reads TGTGCCAGCAGCTCCTCCAGCGGAGCCATCACAGATACGCAGTATTTT.

This clone was seen only once. The rearrangement joins TRBV7-2 to TRBJ1-1; TRBD1 matches 7 bases. The V segment lost 3 bases and the J segment 5 bases; nucleotides outside the gene matches: 3. CDR3 length: 13 residues. Germline loops: CDR1 SGHTA, CDR2 FQGNSA. CDR3 amino acids: CASSFDRVTEAFF. The CDR3 nucleotides are TGTGCCAGCAGCTTTGACAGGGTAACTGAAGCTTTCTTT.

The rearrangement links TRBV5-4 to TRBJ1-2; 9 bases line up with TRBD1. This CDR3 contains 17 residues. From germline, CDR1 is SGHNT and CDR2 YYREEE (reference sequence). The V segment lost 3 bases and the J segment 6 bases; nucleotides outside the gene matches: 15. Here the CDR3 DNA reads TGTGCCAGCAGCTGGCCGGGACAGGGCCAAGTTAGCGATGGCTACACCTTC. This sequence encodes CASSWPGQGQVSDGYTF.

The chain joins TRBV2 to TRBJ1-2; no firm D call. Germline CDR1 reads SNHLY; CDR2 reads FYNNEI. The CDR3 is 11 amino acids. Trimming pared 7 bases from V and 7 bases from J, leaving 10 bases between. CDR3 nucleotides: TGTGCCAGCAATCCACGGAGTGGCTACACCTTC. It is translated as CASNPRSGYTF.

The J gene is TRBJ2-5, the V gene TRBV30, with TRBD2 as a possible D gene (5 bases). V gave up 1 base and J gave up 4 bases, with 10 bases separating them. The V gene's germline CDR1 is GTSNPN and CDR2 SVGIG (reference sequence). This CDR3 has 13 residues. The chain's CDR3 is CAWSGERGETQYF. CDR3 coding DNA: TGTGCCTGGAGTGGGGAGCGAGGAGAGACCCAGTACTTC.

The V gene is TRBV6-6, the J gene TRBJ2-2; TRBD1 matches 8 bases. Germline assignment: CDR1 MNHNY and CDR2 SVGAGI (reference sequence). V lost 5 bases to trimming and J lost 4 bases; unmatched junction nucleotides: 9. The length of the CDR3 is 16 residues. The CDR3 region is CASSLGQGTSTGELFF. CDR3 coding DNA: TGTGCCAGCAGTCTCGGACAGGGAACTAGCACCGGGGAGCTGTTTTTT.

The rearrangement links TRBV14 to TRBJ2-4; 9 positions match TRBD1. The CDR3 runs to 18 residues. J was trimmed by 2 bases and V by 2 bases; bases with no gene match: 10. Germline V gene data show CDR1 as SGHDN and CDR2 as FVKESK. CDR3 DNA sequence: TGTGCCAGCAGCCAACTTCCACCGGGACAGGGCTCCAAAAACATTCAGTACTTC. It codes for CASSQLPPGQGSKNIQYF.

The V gene is TRBV30, the J gene TRBJ1-5, with no clear D. This CDR3 has 14 residues. The germline gives CDR1 GTSNPN, CDR2 SVGIG (reference sequence). V was trimmed by 4 bases and J by 0 bases, leaving 10 bases between them. The DNA for the CDR3 is TGTGCCTGGAAGTACGAGGGTAGCAATCAGCCCCAGCATTTT. It codes for CAWKYEGSNQPQHF.

V gene TRBV2 combines with J gene TRBJ1-1; 9 bases agree with TRBD1. CDR1 is SNHLY and CDR2 is FYNNEI in the germline V gene. The CDR3 sequence is 17 residues long. V lost 7 bases and J lost 3; bases outside the gene matches: 15. CDR3 in amino acids: CASTHFGTGIWDTEAFF. Written as DNA, the CDR3 is TGTGCCAGCACTCATTTCGGGACAGGGATCTGGGACACTGAAGCTTTCTTT.